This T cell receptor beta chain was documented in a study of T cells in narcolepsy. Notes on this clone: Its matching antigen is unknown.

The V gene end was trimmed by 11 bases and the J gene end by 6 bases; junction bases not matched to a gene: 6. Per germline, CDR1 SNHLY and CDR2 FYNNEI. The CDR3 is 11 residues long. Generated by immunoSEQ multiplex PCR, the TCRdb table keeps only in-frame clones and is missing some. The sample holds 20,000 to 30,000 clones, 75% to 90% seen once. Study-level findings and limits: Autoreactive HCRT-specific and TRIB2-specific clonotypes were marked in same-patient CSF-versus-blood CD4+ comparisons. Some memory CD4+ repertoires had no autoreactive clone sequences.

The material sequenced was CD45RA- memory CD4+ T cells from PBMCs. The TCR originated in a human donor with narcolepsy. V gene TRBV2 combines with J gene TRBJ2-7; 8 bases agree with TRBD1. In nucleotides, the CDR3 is TGTGCCGGCGGACAGGGCGGCGAGCAGTACTTC. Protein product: CAGGQGGEQYF.